The clone carrying this TCR beta chain has at least ten counts. MiXCR reprocessed the PCR reads for TCRdb. Here the sample spans roughly 81,000 clones, 8.6% being singletons. The entry originates in a study of metastatic and nonmetastatic thyroid tumors. Turning to the study itself: The comparison covered peripheral blood and tumor or nodule tissue in malignant and benign thyroid patients.

No treatment had been given to any patient before thyroid surgery. The sequenced sample consisted of blood. The TCR originated in a female donor with papillary thyroid cancer or a benign thyroid nodule (not recorded which). Some clones in this sample may be carry-over from other donors' samples.

The CDR3 DNA follows: TGTGCCAGCAGTTTATCGGGGGCGCTGGGTTCCCGGGCTTATCAGCCCCAGCATTTT. Its translation is CASSLSGALGSRAYQPQHF. The V gene is TRBV27, the J gene TRBJ1-5; the D gene is possibly TRBD1 (6 bases). Germline CDR1 and CDR2: MNHEY and SMNVEV (reference sequence). The V and J ends lost 0 bases and 5 bases respectively, with 23 bases between them. CDR3 length: 19 amino acids.